The 8 T cell receptor beta chains below all came from one sample that was sequenced in a study of CD8+CD57+ T cells in acquired aplastic anemia. Profiles of TCR beta VDJ and CDR3 were generated from a genomic DNA template. MiXCR, applied by TCRdb to the reads, yields one record per CDR3 protein. The table includes over 150,000 distinct CDR3 sequences, about two thirds detected once. Selection for sequencing was limited to patients who had shown CD8+CD57+ cell expansion by flow cytometry. What was sequenced was sorted CD4+, CD8+, or CD8+CD57+ T cells (not recorded which) from PBMCs. Receptors were obtained from a human donor with aplastic anemia.

The genes are TRBV19 and TRBJ1-5, with a possible D match to TRBD1 (5 bases). Germline values: CDR1 LNHDA, CDR2 SQIVND (reference sequence). The CDR3 loop spans 13 amino acids. The V end was cut by 10 bases, the J end by 5 bases, with 15 bases between. DNA of the CDR3: TGTGCCACGTGGGGGGAGTCCCATCAGCCCCAGCATTTT. Protein sequence: CATWGESHQPQHF.

The chain combines TRBV25-1 with TRBJ1-2, with D perhaps TRBD1 (6 bases). Germline assignment: CDR1 MGHDK and CDR2 SYGVNS. V was trimmed by 1 base and J by 8 bases, leaving 20 bases between them. CDR3 length equals 16 residues. The DNA of the CDR3 is TGTGCCAGCAGTGAATGGGGGCGGGAGACAGAACTCGGCTACACCTTC. Translated: CASSEWGRETELGYTF.

In its sample, this clonotype was seen a few times. The genes are TRBV10-3 and TRBJ1-5; D remains ambiguous. Trimming pared 5 bases from V and 3 bases from J, leaving 8 bases between. Germline V gene sequence: CDR1 ENHRY, CDR2 SYGVKD. The CDR3 has 13 amino acids. The chain's CDR3 is CAISTENNQPQHF. The CDR3 DNA is TGTGCCATCAGTACGGAAAACAATCAGCCCCAGCATTTT.

The chain is built from TRBV7-7 and TRBJ2-7, with TRBD2 as a possible D gene (5 bases). The CDR3 length is 14 residues. The V gene lost 8 bases and the J gene lost 3 bases, with 17 bases spanning the gap. Germline lookup yields CDR1 SSHAT and CDR2 FNYEAQ (reference sequence). The CDR3 nucleotides are TGTGCCAGCGGCTCCCGAGGCGGACTCTACGAGCAGTACTTC. This translates into CASGSRGGLYEQYF.

The chain recombines TRBV11-2 with TRBJ2-1; D gene ambiguous. V was clipped by 1 base and J by 3 bases, with 7 bases between them. This CDR3 has 14 residues. The germline gives CDR1 SGHAT, CDR2 FQNNGV. CDR3 sequence: CASSLVPDYNEQFF. CDR3 nucleotide sequence: TGTGCCAGCAGCTTAGTCCCGGACTACAATGAGCAGTTCTTC.

This chain joins TRBV5-1 and TRBJ2-1, with 16 bases matching TRBD2. The germline CDR1 and CDR2 sequences are SGHRS and YFSETQ. The CDR3 is 15 residues long. V shed 6 bases, J shed 9 bases, and the junction held 6 bases outside the gene matches. CDR3 protein: CASTGTSGGAGEQFF. The CDR3 DNA sequence: TGCGCCAGCACCGGGACTAGCGGGGGGGCCGGTGAGCAGTTCTTC. Together with reference TRBV5-1 and TRBJ2-1, the CDR3 gives the full variable domain: KAGVTQTPRYLIKTRGQQVTLSCSPISGHRSVSWYQQTPGQGLQFLFEYFSETQRNKGNFPGRFSGRQFSNSRSEMNVSTLELGDSALYLCASTGTSGGAGEQFFGPGTRLTVL.

This clonotype was detected ten times or more. This chain connects TRBV6-1 to TRBJ2-7; D call uncertain. The CDR3 has 12 residues. CDR1 and CDR2 (germline): MNHNS, SASEGT. Deletions cut 2 bases from V and 3 bases from J, with 5 bases between. The CDR3 sequence is CASSEPNYEQYF. DNA for the CDR3: TGTGCCAGCAGTGAACCTAACTACGAGCAGTACTTC.

The chain is built from TRBV7-2 and TRBJ2-7; D is unclear. Trimming took off 0 bases at V and 6 bases at J, with 12 bases between the two ends. The CDR3 consists of 14 residues. CDR1 and CDR2 from the germline V gene are SGHTA and FQGNSA. CDR3 sequence reads: CASSLALGRREQYF. The DNA for the CDR3 is TGTGCCAGCAGCTTAGCGCTAGGCAGACGCGAGCAGTACTTC. Looking up the rest from reference TRBV7-2 and TRBJ2-7 gives the full variable domain: GAGVSQSPSNKVTEKGKDVELRCDPISGHTALYWYRQSLGQGLEFLIYFQGNSAPDKSGLPSDRFSAERTGGSVSTLTIQRTQQEDSAVYLCASSLALGRREQYFGPGTRLTVT.